The present TCR beta chain was sequenced within a study of identifying expanded T cells in peripheral blood. Produced via immunoSEQ multiplex PCR; TCRdb's table is partial and in-frame only. The profile shows approximately 120,000 clones, about 85% of them singletons. From germline, CDR1 is MDHEN and CDR2 SYDVKM. This CDR3 is 14 amino acids long. V was pared by 7 bases and J by 4 bases, with 7 bases of the junction left unmatched. The chain is built from TRBV28 and TRBJ2-1; the match to TRBD1 covers 7 bases. The TCR sequence derives from a person aged 18 to 75 in good health. Sequences were obtained from blood. The CDR3 DNA sequence: TGTGCCAGCACTCCGGGACAGCTTTACAATGAGCAGTTCTTC. The encoded protein is CASTPGQLYNEQFF.